Listed below are T cell receptor beta chains from one sample, sequenced in a study of T cells in Graves' hyperthyroidism and ophthalmopathy. Via MiXCR, TCRdb re-called the multiplex PCR reads, giving one row per CDR3 protein. The data hold nearly 750,000 distinct CDR3 sequences, with about 35% observed a single time. Sequencing was carried out using blood. The receptors stem from a woman between 40 and 55 years old with Graves' hyperthyroidism. The CDR3 runs from the conserved cysteine through the conserved F or W. A D gene is named only where the DNA matches it firmly. The size of a clone is reported for some rows only, either as once, few or many, or as a class for expanded clones.

CDR3 protein | CDR3 DNA | D gene | clone size | J gene | V gene
CASSEWTSGIREQYF | TGTGCCAGCAGTGAATGGACTAGCGGGATACGGGAGCAGTACTTC | TRBD2 | few | TRBJ2-7 | TRBV28
CASSESGVATEASF | TGTGCCAGCAGTGAATCAGGGGTGGCAACTGAAGCTTCCTTT | - | - | TRBJ1-1 | TRBV6-1
CSARSGGAGEQYF | TGCAGTGCTAGATCGGGGGGCGCAGGCGAGCAGTACTTC | - | - | TRBJ2-7 | TRBV20-1
CASRQGISNEKLFF | TGTGCCAGCAGGCAGGGGATTTCTAATGAAAAACTGTTTTTT | - | - | TRBJ1-4 | TRBV2
CASSSRGGLGTGELFF | TGTGCCAGCAGCTCCCGGGGGGGGCTAGGCACCGGGGAGCTGTTTTTT | TRBD2 | - | TRBJ2-2 | TRBV7-8
CASSQRYAGEPGYTF | TGTGCCAGCAGCCAAAGATACGCGGGGGAGCCCGGCTACACCTTC | - | - | TRBJ1-2 | TRBV14
CASSVGTGGRQPQHF | TGTGCCAGCAGCGTTGGGACAGGGGGCCGGCAGCCCCAGCATTTT | TRBD1 | few | TRBJ1-5 | TRBV7-9
CASSPGGAGEQYF | TGTGCCAGCTCACCAGGGGGGGCCGGCGAGCAGTACTTC | - | few | TRBJ2-7 | TRBV19
CASSDKSGSTDTQYF | TGTGCCAGCAGCGACAAAAGCGGTAGCACAGATACGCAGTATTTT | - | few | TRBJ2-3 | TRBV6-6
CAISGQGDQPQHF | TGTGCCATCAGTGGCCAGGGGGATCAGCCCCAGCATTTT | TRBD1 | many | TRBJ1-5 | TRBV10-3
CATRGGTATEAFF | TGTGCCACCCGCGGGGGCACAGCCACTGAAGCTTTCTTT | - | many | TRBJ1-1 | TRBV5-4
CASSSQGRGVELPLHF | TGTGCCAGCAGCTCCCAGGGGCGGGGGGTAGAATTACCCCTCCACTTT | - | many | TRBJ1-6 | TRBV7-2
CASSLTGVAYGYTF | TGTGCCAGCAGCCTGACAGGGGTGGCCTATGGCTACACCTTC | TRBD1 | - | TRBJ1-2 | TRBV4-2
CSATWGRAGTEAFF | TGCAGTGCTACCTGGGGAAGGGCGGGCACTGAAGCTTTCTTT | - | few | TRBJ1-1 | TRBV20-1
CASSFSSRGPLHF | TGTGCCAGCAGTTTTTCATCAAGGGGGCCCCTCCACTTT | - | - | TRBJ1-6 | TRBV6-5
CASSQGMGAMNTEAFF | TGTGCCAGCTCCCAGGGTATGGGGGCGATGAACACTGAAGCTTTCTTT | - | - | TRBJ1-1 | TRBV7-2
CASSYLTANNSPLHF | TGTGCCAGCAGTTACCTGACAGCTAATAATTCACCCCTCCACTTT | - | - | TRBJ1-6 | TRBV6-5
CASSPILVGQGNTGELFF | TGTGCCAGCAGCCCCATTCTCGTGGGACAGGGTAACACCGGGGAGCTGTTTTTT | TRBD1 | - | TRBJ2-2 | TRBV7-2
CASTPRPFNYGYTF | TGTGCCAGTACTCCGAGGCCGTTTAACTATGGCTACACCTTC | - | few | TRBJ1-2 | TRBV19
CASSLRGTGVMNTEAFF | TGTGCCAGCAGCTTAAGGGGGACAGGGGTTATGAACACTGAAGCTTTCTTT | TRBD1 | few | TRBJ1-1 | TRBV7-9
CASSVGGKRAEPQHF | TGTGCCAGCAGCGTAGGGGGGAAGCGGGCGGAGCCCCAGCATTTT | - | few | TRBJ1-5 | TRBV9
CASTGEAGYTF | TGTGCCAGTACAGGGGAGGCTGGCTACACCTTC | TRBD1 | - | TRBJ1-2 | TRBV2
CASSPLIGQGTLYEQYF | TGCGCCAGCAGCCCATTGATCGGACAGGGAACCCTCTACGAGCAGTACTTC | TRBD1 | few | TRBJ2-7 | TRBV5-1
CASSSPSGGSYEQYF | TGTGCCAGCAGCAGTCCAAGTGGGGGGTCCTACGAGCAGTACTTC | - | - | TRBJ2-7 | TRBV5-6
CASRSPGTGGGEQYF | TGTGCCAGCAGGTCCCCAGGGACAGGGGGCGGCGAGCAGTACTTC | TRBD1 | - | TRBJ2-7 | TRBV9
CASSIGGGRTNQPQHF | TGTGCCAGTAGTATTGGCGGTGGTCGGACGAATCAGCCCCAGCATTTT | - | once | TRBJ1-5 | TRBV19
CSVTWQDQNQPQHF | TGCAGCGTTACGTGGCAGGACCAAAATCAGCCCCAGCATTTT | - | - | TRBJ1-5 | TRBV29-1
CSVAPGQGIPPSGNTIYF | TGCAGCGTTGCCCCGGGACAGGGGATACCCCCCTCTGGAAACACCATATATTTT | TRBD1 | many | TRBJ1-3 | TRBV29-1
CASSSPGALTGTEAFF | TGTGCCAGCAGTTCACCAGGGGCCTTGACAGGCACTGAAGCTTTCTTT | - | few | TRBJ1-1 | TRBV6-1
CASRQGAGELFF | TGTGCCAGCCGACAGGGCGCCGGGGAGCTGTTTTTT | TRBD1 | - | TRBJ2-2 | TRBV27
CASSPAPGSPGANVLTF | TGTGCCAGCTCACCTGCCCCAGGGTCTCCTGGGGCCAACGTCCTGACTTTC | - | - | TRBJ2-6 | TRBV10-3
CASSQEVVAGYTIYF | TGCGCCAGCAGCCAAGAGGTGGTAGCGGGATACACCATATATTTT | - | - | TRBJ1-3 | TRBV4-1